A selection of T cell receptor beta chains follows, all from one sample in a study of blood T cell repertoires in COVID-19. Clones were read by immunoSEQ multiplex PCR, and TCRdb kept only the in-frame ones, dropping some. The sample holds some 200,000 clones; approximately 86% are singletons and the top ten take around 5.5%. Sequenced: PBMCs or T cells enriched from blood (not recorded which). The receptors stem from a woman aged 55-69 years with acute COVID-19. The conserved cysteine and the conserved F or W are not part of the CDR3 here. D genes are given only for firm matches.

d_call: -; v_call: TRBV4-3; j_call: TRBJ1-4; cdr3_aa: ASSQDLGGEKLF
d_call: TRBD1; v_call: TRBV6-5; j_call: TRBJ1-2; cdr3_aa: ASRRQGAASYGYT
d_call: TRBD2; v_call: TRBV18; j_call: TRBJ2-2; cdr3_aa: ASSPRTSIDTGELF
d_call: TRBD2; v_call: TRBV2; j_call: TRBJ2-1; cdr3_aa: ASSVAGAAYNEQF
d_call: -; v_call: TRBV24-1; j_call: TRBJ1-2; cdr3_aa: ATSGSYGYT
d_call: -; v_call: TRBV6-5; j_call: TRBJ1-3; cdr3_aa: ASSYSNSGNTIY
d_call: TRBD1; v_call: TRBV10-3; j_call: TRBJ1-6; cdr3_aa: AIRGTGQGNSPLH
d_call: TRBD2; v_call: TRBV5-4; j_call: TRBJ2-1; cdr3_aa: ASIDSAGDYNEQF
d_call: -; v_call: TRBV19; j_call: TRBJ2-1; cdr3_aa: ANSQGDEQF
d_call: -; v_call: TRBV3-1/TRBV3-2; j_call: TRBJ1-4; cdr3_aa: ASSQGLRELF
d_call: TRBD2; v_call: TRBV5-1; j_call: TRBJ2-7; cdr3_aa: ASSLTGTSSGEQY
d_call: -; v_call: TRBV7-8; j_call: TRBJ2-1; cdr3_aa: ASSLETGSYNEQF
d_call: TRBD2; v_call: TRBV7-2; j_call: TRBJ2-2; cdr3_aa: ASSLRFQRGTGELF
d_call: TRBD2; v_call: TRBV27; j_call: TRBJ2-1; cdr3_aa: ASSDLPSTSGRGEQF
d_call: TRBD1; v_call: TRBV27; j_call: TRBJ1-4; cdr3_aa: ASSSSSNTGGEKLF
d_call: -; v_call: TRBV9; j_call: TRBJ2-1; cdr3_aa: ASSLGVAMYNEQF
d_call: -; v_call: TRBV5-1; j_call: TRBJ1-3; cdr3_aa: ASSSEVGSGNTIY
d_call: TRBD1; v_call: TRBV11-3; j_call: TRBJ2-3; cdr3_aa: ASSPSTGADTQY
d_call: TRBD1; v_call: TRBV30; j_call: TRBJ2-1; cdr3_aa: AWKGQGDNEQF
d_call: -; v_call: TRBV7-2; j_call: TRBJ1-2; cdr3_aa: ASSLGPGDYGYT
d_call: -; v_call: TRBV11-2; j_call: TRBJ1-2; cdr3_aa: ASPFYT
d_call: -; v_call: TRBV12-3/TRBV12-4; j_call: TRBJ1-1; cdr3_aa: ASSFPGNTEAF
d_call: TRBD2; v_call: TRBV16; j_call: TRBJ2-1; cdr3_aa: ASSLRGGRDGEQF
d_call: TRBD1; v_call: TRBV19; j_call: TRBJ1-1; cdr3_aa: ASSILGGRNMNTEAF
d_call: TRBD1; v_call: TRBV19; j_call: TRBJ1-2; cdr3_aa: ASSMMTGAGYGYT
d_call: -; v_call: TRBV14; j_call: TRBJ2-2; cdr3_aa: ASSGLTETGELF
d_call: -; v_call: TRBV11-2; j_call: TRBJ2-2; cdr3_aa: ASSQLVAGELF
d_call: -; v_call: TRBV10-3; j_call: TRBJ1-5; cdr3_aa: AISESDGTGPQH
d_call: TRBD1; v_call: TRBV10-3; j_call: TRBJ2-5; cdr3_aa: AIMRDRGVETQY
d_call: TRBD2; v_call: TRBV4-2; j_call: TRBJ2-3; cdr3_aa: ASSQATSGTTDTQY
d_call: -; v_call: TRBV4-2; j_call: TRBJ1-5; cdr3_aa: ASSQDESNQPQH
d_call: -; v_call: TRBV11-2; j_call: TRBJ2-7; cdr3_aa: ASSLTSSSEQY
d_call: TRBD1; v_call: TRBV5-8; j_call: TRBJ2-1; cdr3_aa: ASIKDRSRSYNEQF
d_call: TRBD1; v_call: TRBV19; j_call: TRBJ1-2; cdr3_aa: AGRGQGADGYT
d_call: -; v_call: TRBV4-1; j_call: TRBJ2-2; cdr3_aa: ASSPRGTVNTGELF
d_call: -; v_call: TRBV5-6; j_call: TRBJ2-5; cdr3_aa: ASSLEGHGQETQY
d_call: TRBD2; v_call: TRBV19; j_call: TRBJ2-1; cdr3_aa: ASSKWTRASPEGQF
d_call: -; v_call: TRBV7-9; j_call: TRBJ2-1; cdr3_aa: ASSISSLGGVNEQF
d_call: -; v_call: TRBV10-3; j_call: TRBJ1-5; cdr3_aa: AISEGRGVDQPQH
d_call: -; v_call: TRBV5-4; j_call: TRBJ1-6; cdr3_aa: ASSLSGTMDSPLH
d_call: -; v_call: TRBV15; j_call: TRBJ2-2; cdr3_aa: ATSREKITFGGELF
d_call: TRBD2; v_call: TRBV6-2/TRBV6-3; j_call: TRBJ2-3; cdr3_aa: ASSHPPSGGLTDTQY
d_call: -; v_call: TRBV13; j_call: TRBJ2-5; cdr3_aa: ASSLQETQY
d_call: -; v_call: TRBV4-1; j_call: TRBJ2-2; cdr3_aa: ASSPGGGIGTGELF
d_call: TRBD2; v_call: TRBV4-3; j_call: TRBJ2-3; cdr3_aa: ASSQILAADTQY
d_call: -; v_call: TRBV28; j_call: TRBJ1-1; cdr3_aa: ASSFHRNTEAF
d_call: TRBD1; v_call: TRBV7-2; j_call: TRBJ2-2; cdr3_aa: ASSPRTGTGELF
d_call: -; v_call: TRBV6-5; j_call: TRBJ1-4; cdr3_aa: ASSRQEVEKLF
d_call: -; v_call: TRBV28; j_call: TRBJ1-1; cdr3_aa: ASSEMGGREAEAF
d_call: -; v_call: TRBV7-9; j_call: TRBJ2-2; cdr3_aa: ASSSMGDGSGELF
d_call: TRBD2; v_call: TRBV29-1; j_call: TRBJ2-5; cdr3_aa: SVLAGASQETQY
d_call: TRBD2; v_call: TRBV5-1; j_call: TRBJ2-1; cdr3_aa: ASSLGLAGGNNEQF
d_call: TRBD1; v_call: TRBV3-1/TRBV3-2; j_call: TRBJ1-6; cdr3_aa: ASSQVLYRGLSGSPLH